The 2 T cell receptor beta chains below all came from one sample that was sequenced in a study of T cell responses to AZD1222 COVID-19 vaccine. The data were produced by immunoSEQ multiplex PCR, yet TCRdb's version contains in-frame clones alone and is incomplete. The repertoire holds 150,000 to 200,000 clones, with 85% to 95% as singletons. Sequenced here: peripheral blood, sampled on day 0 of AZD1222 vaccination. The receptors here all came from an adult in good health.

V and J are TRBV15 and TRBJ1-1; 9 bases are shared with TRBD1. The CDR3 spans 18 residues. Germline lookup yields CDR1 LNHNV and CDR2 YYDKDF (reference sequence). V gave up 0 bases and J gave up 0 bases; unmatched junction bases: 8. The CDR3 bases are TGTGCCACCAGCAGAGATCGCGGGACAGGGCCAATGAACACTGAAGCTTTCTTT. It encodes CATSRDRGTGPMNTEAFF.

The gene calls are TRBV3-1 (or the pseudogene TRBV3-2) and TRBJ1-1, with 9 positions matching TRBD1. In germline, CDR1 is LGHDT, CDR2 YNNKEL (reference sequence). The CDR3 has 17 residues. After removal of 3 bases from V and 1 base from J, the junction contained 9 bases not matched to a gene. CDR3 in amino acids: CASSQGTGTVGNTEAFF. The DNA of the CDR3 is TGTGCCAGCAGCCAGGGGACAGGGACGGTTGGGAACACTGAAGCTTTCTTT.